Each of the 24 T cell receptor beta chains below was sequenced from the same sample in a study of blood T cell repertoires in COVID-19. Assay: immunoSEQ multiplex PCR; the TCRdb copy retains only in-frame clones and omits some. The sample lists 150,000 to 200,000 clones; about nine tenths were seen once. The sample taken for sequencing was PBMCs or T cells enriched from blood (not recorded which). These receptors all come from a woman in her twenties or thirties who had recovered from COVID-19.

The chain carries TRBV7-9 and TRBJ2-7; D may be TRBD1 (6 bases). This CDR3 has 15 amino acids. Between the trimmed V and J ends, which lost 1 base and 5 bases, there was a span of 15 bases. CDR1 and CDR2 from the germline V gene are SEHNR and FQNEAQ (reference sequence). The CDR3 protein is CASSLVDQGPDEQYF. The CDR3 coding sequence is TGTGCCAGCAGCTTAGTCGACCAGGGGCCCGACGAGCAGTACTTC.

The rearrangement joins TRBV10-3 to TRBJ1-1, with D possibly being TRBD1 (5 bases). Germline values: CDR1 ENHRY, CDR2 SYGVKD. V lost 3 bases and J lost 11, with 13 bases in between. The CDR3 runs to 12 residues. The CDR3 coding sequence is TGTGCCATCAGTGATAAAGGGGTTTGGGCTTTCTTT. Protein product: CAISDKGVWAFF.

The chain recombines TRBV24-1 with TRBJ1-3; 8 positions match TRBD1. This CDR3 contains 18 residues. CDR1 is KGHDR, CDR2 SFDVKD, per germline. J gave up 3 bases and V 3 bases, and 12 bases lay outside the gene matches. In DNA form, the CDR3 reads TGTGCCACCAGTGATAAGCCTCAGGGGGCGGGGTGTGGAAACACCATATATTTT. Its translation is CATSDKPQGAGCGNTIYF.

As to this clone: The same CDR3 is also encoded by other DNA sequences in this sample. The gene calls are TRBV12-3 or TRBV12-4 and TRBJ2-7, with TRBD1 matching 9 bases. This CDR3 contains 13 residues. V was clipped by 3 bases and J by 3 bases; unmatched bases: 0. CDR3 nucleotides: TGTGCCAGCAGTTTGGGACAGGGCTACGAGCAGTACTTC. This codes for CASSLGQGYEQYF.

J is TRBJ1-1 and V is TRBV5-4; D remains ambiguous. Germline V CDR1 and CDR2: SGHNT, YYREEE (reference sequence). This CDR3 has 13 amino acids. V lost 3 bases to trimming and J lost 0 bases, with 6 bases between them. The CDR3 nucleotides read TGTGCCAGCAGCTCGACACTGAACACTGAAGCTTTCTTT. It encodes CASSSTLNTEAFF.

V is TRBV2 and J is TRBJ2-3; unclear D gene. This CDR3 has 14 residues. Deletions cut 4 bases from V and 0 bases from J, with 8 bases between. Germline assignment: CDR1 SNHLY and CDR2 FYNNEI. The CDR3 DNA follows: TGTGCCAGCAGTGGTAGCAGAAGCACAGATACGCAGTATTTT. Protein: CASSGSRSTDTQYF.

CDR3 loop: CASSSWGYQPQHF. The CDR3 DNA reads as TGTGCCAGCAGCTCTTGGGGCTATCAGCCCCAGCATTTT. This chain joins TRBV27 and TRBJ1-5, with a possible D match to TRBD1 (5 bases). Trimming pared 6 bases from V and 5 bases from J, leaving 11 bases between. The germline V gene encodes CDR1 MNHEY and CDR2 SMNVEV (reference sequence). This CDR3 contains 13 residues.

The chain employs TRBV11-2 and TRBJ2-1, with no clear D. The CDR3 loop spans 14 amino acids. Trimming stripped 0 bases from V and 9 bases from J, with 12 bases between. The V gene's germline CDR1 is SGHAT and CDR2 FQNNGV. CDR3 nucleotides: TGTGCCAGCAGCTTAGAATATTTGAGTGGTGAGCAGTTCTTC. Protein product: CASSLEYLSGEQFF.

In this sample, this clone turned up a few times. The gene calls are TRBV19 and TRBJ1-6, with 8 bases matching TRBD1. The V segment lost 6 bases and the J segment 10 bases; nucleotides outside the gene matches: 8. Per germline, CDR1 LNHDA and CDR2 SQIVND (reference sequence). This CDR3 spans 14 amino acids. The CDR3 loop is CASRLGQGQSPLHF. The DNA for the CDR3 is TGTGCCAGTAGGCTAGGACAGGGACAATCACCCCTCCACTTT. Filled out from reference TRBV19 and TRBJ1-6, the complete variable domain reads DGGITQSPKYLFRKEGQNVTLSCEQNLNHDAMYWYRQDPGQGLRLIYYSQIVNDFQKGDIAEGYSVSREKKESFPLTVTSAQKNPTAFYLCASRLGQGQSPLHFGNGTRLTVT.

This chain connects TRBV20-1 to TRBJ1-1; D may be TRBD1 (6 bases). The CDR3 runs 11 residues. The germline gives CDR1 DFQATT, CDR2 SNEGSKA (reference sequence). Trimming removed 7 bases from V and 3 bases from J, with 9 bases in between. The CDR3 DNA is TGCAGTGGGGACACTTACACTGAAGCTTTCTTT. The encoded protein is CSGDTYTEAFF.

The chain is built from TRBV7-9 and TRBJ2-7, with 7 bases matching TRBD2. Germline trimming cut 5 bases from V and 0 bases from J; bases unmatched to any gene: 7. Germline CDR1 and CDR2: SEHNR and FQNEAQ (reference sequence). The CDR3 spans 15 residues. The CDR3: CASSPRGGSSYEQYF. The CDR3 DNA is TGTGCCAGCAGCCCCCGGGGCGGGAGCTCCTACGAGCAGTACTTC.

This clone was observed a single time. The CDR3 DNA reads as TGTGCCAGCAGTTACAACAGGGTCGGCTACACCTTC. The encoded protein is CASSYNRVGYTF. The V call is TRBV12-3 or TRBV12-4, the J call TRBJ1-2; tentatively, D is TRBD1 (6 bases). Trimming took off 4 bases at V and 8 bases at J, with 11 bases between the two ends. The CDR3 has 12 residues.

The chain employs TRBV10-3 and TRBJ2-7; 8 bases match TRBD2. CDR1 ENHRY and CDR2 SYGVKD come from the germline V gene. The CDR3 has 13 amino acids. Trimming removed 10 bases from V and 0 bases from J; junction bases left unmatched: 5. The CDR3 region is CATSGGYSYEQYF. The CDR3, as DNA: TGTGCCACGAGCGGGGGTTACTCCTACGAGCAGTACTTC.

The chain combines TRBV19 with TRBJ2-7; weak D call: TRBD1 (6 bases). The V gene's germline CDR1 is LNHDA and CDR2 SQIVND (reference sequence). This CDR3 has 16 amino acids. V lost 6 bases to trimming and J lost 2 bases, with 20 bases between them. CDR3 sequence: CASSVSWDTATYEQYF. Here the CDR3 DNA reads TGTGCCAGTAGCGTTTCCTGGGACACGGCTACCTACGAGCAGTACTTC.

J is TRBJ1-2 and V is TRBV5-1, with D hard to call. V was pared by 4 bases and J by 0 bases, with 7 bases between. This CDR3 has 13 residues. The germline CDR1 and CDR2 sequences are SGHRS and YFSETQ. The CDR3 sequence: CASSEAANYGYTF. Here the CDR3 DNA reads TGCGCCAGCAGCGAGGCAGCTAACTATGGCTACACCTTC.

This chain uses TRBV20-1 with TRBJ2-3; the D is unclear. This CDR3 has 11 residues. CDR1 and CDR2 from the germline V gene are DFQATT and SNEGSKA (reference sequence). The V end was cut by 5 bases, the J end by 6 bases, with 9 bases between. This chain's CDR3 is CSAHHSDTQYF. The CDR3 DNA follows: TGCAGTGCTCACCATAGCGATACGCAGTATTTT.

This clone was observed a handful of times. CDR3 region: CASSLSERFYNEQFF. CDR3 coding DNA: TGTGCCAGCAGTTTAAGCGAGCGGTTCTACAATGAGCAGTTCTTC. This rearrangement joins TRBV6-2 or TRBV6-3 to TRBJ2-1, with a weak D call TRBD2 (5 bases). Germline V CDR1 and CDR2: MNHEY, SVGEGT. The V end lost 4 bases, the J end lost 3 bases, and 13 bases lay between the germline ends. The CDR3 is 15 residues long.

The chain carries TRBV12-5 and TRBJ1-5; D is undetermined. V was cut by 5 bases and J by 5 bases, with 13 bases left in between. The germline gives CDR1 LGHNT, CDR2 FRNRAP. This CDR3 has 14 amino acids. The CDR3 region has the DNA TGTGCTAGTGGTCATGGGGTGAGGGATCAGCCCCAGCATTTT. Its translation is CASGHGVRDQPQHF.

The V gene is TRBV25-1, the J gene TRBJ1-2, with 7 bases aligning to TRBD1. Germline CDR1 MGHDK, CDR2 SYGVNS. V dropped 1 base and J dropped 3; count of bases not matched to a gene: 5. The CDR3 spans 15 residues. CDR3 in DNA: TGTGCCAGCAGTGAATTACGGGACAGTGACTATGGCTACACCTTC. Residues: CASSELRDSDYGYTF.

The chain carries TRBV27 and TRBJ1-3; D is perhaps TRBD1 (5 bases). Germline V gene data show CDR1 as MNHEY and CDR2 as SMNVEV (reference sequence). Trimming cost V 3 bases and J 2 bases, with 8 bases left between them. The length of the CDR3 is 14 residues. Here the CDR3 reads CASSLTVAGNTIYF. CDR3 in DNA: TGTGCCAGCAGTTTGACAGTGGCTGGAAACACCATATATTTT.

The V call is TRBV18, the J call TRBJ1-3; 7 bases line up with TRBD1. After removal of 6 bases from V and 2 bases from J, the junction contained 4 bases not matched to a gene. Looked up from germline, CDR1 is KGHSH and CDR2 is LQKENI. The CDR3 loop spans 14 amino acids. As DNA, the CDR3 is TGTGCCAGCTCGCCCGACAGGGCTGGAAACACCATATATTTT. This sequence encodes CASSPDRAGNTIYF.

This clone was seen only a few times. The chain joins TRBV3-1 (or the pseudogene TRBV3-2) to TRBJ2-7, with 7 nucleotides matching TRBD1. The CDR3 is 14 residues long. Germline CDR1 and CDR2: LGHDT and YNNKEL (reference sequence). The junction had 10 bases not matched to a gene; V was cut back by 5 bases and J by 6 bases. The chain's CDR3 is CASSYVRGRGEQYF. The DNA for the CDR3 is TGTGCCAGCAGCTACGTAAGGGGGCGCGGCGAGCAGTACTTC.

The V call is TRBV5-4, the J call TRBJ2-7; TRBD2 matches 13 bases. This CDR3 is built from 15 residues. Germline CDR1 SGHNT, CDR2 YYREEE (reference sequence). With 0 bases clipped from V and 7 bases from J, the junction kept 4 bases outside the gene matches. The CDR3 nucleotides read TGTGCCAGCAGCTTGGGACTAGCGGGAGGTGGTGAGCAGTACTTC. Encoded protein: CASSLGLAGGGEQYF.

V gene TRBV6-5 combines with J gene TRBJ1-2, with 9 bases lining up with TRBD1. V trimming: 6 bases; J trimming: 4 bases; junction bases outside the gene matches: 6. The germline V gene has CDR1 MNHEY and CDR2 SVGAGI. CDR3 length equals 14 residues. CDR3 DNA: TGTGCCAGCAGGGGGACAGGGTATAGCTATGGCTACACCTTC. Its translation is CASRGTGYSYGYTF.